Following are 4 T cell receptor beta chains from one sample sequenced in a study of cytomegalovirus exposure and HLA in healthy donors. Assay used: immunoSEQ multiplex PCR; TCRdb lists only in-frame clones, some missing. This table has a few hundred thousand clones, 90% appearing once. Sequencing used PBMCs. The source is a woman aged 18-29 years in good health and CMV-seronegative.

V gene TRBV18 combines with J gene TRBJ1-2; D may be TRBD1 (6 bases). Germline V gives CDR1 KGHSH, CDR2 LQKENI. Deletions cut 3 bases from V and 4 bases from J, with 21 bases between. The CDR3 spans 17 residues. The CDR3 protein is CASSPTGGATSSYGYTF. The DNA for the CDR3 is TGTGCCAGCTCACCTACGGGGGGGGCGACAAGTAGCTATGGCTACACCTTC.

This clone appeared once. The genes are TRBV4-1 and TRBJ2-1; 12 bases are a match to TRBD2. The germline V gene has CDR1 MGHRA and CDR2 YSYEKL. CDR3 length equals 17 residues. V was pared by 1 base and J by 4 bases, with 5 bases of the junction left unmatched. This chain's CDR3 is CASSQGRLAGDYNEQFF. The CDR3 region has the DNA TGCGCCAGCAGCCAAGGGAGACTAGCGGGGGATTACAATGAGCAGTTCTTC.

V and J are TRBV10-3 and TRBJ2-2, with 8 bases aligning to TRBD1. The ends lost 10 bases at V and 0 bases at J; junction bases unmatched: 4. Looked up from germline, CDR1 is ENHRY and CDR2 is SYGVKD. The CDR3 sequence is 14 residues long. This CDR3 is CASKGQANTGELFF. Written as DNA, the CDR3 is TGTGCCAGTAAGGGACAGGCGAACACCGGGGAGCTGTTTTTT.

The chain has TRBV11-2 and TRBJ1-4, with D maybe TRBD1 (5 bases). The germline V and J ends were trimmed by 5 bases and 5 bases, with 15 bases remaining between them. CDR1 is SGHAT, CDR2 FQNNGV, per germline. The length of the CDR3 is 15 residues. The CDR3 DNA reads TGTGCCAGCAGCGCCGCCCGGGGGAAGAATGAAAAACTGTTTTTT. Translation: CASSAARGKNEKLFF.